This TCR beta chain was sequenced during a study of OX40 agonist ivuxolimab in advanced cancers. Study summary: Among those enrolled, mean age was 60 years (range 23 to 79) and less than 90% were male.

As regards this clone: Antigen: not known.

Here immunoSEQ multiplex PCR was the method, and the copy in TCRdb shows in-frame clones only, minus some. This table has tens of thousands of clones, about 72% appearing once. Findings of the study overall: In the expanded peripheral T cells, antigen specificity was never determined. Expanded clones were, on average, more numerous in CD8+ T cells than in CD4+.

This CDR3 is 16 amino acids long. Trimming removed 3 bases from V and 2 bases from J, with 14 bases in between. Per germline, CDR1 KGHSH and CDR2 LQKENI. The chain has TRBV18 and TRBJ1-3; D is unclear. The sequence was collected from an adult with an advanced solid tumor such as melanoma, head and neck, liver or kidney cancer. The material was CD4+ or CD8+ T cells sorted from blood, obtained in a trial of the OX40 agonist ivuxolimab. CDR3 sequence (DNA): TGTGCCAGCTCACCGCGGGCCGGGAATCCTGGAAACACCATATATTTT. Protein sequence: CASSPRAGNPGNTIYF.